This is a list of T cell receptor beta chains from one sample in a study of OX40 agonist ivuxolimab in advanced cancers. Sequencing was performed with immunoSEQ multiplex PCR; in TCRdb, only in-frame clones are kept and a portion is missing. This table has under 35,000 clones, roughly 89% appearing once. The sequencing used CD4+ or CD8+ T cells sorted from blood, collected in a trial of the OX40 agonist ivuxolimab. The receptors were sampled from an adult with an advanced solid tumor such as melanoma, head and neck, liver or kidney cancer. The CDR3 runs from the conserved cysteine through the conserved F or W. D genes are given only for firm matches. The listing skips clone size in some rows; elsewhere it reads once, few, many or a size class.

TRBJ2-3 TRBD2 TRBV7-2 . TGTGCCAGCAGCTCCCCTGCTAGCGGGAGTAGCGCAGATACGCAGTATTTT CASSSPASGSSADTQYF
TRBJ2-7 TRBD1 TRBV4-3 . TGCGCCAGCAGCCAAGGGACAGGCCCCTACGAGCAGTACTTC CASSQGTGPYEQYF
TRBJ1-5 . TRBV28 once TGTGCCAGCTCGAAAGGGAATCAGCCCCAGCATTTT CASSKGNQPQHF
TRBJ2-2 . TRBV7-9 . TGTGCCAGCAGCTTAGATCAGACCGGGGAGCTGTTTTTT CASSLDQTGELFF
TRBJ2-1 . TRBV7-8 . TGTGCCAGCAGCTTGGGGTCTGATGAGCAGTTCTTC CASSLGSDEQFF
TRBJ2-1 TRBD2 TRBV11-3 . TGTGCCAGCAGCCCCTCAGGGCGGGAGGAATACAATGAGCAGTTCTTC CASSPSGREEYNEQFF
TRBJ2-1 TRBD2 TRBV7-3 . TGTGCCAGCAGCGCTGGGACTAGCGGGAGTGATGAGCAGTTCTTC CASSAGTSGSDEQFF
TRBJ1-5 TRBD1 TRBV5-1 . TGCGCCAGCAGCTTAGAACGGACAGGGGACAATCAGCCCCAGCATTTT CASSLERTGDNQPQHF
TRBJ2-7 . TRBV2 . TGTGCCCTAGCAGAACAGGACCTCTCCTACGAGCAGTACTTC CALAEQDLSYEQYF
TRBJ2-2 TRBD1 TRBV30 . TGTGCCTGGAGTGCCGACAGGGAATTGGCCGGGGAGCTGTTTTTT CAWSADRELAGELFF
TRBJ1-1 . TRBV6-6 . TGTGCCAGCAGTTCCACAGAGAACACTGAAGCTTTCTTT CASSSTENTEAFF
TRBJ1-6 . TRBV5-6 . TGTGCCAGCAGCGCCGAGGGGTGGGTACGATCACCCCTCCACTTT CASSAEGWVRSPLHF
TRBJ2-7 . TRBV5-1 . TGCGCCAGCAGCCCGGGGCCCGGGACGGATCCCTACGAGCAGTACTTC CASSPGPGTDPYEQYF
TRBJ2-7 TRBD2 TRBV11-2 . TGTGCCAGCAGCTTAGGTAGCGGGTACTCCTACGAGCAGTACTTC CASSLGSGYSYEQYF
TRBJ1-2 . TRBV6-5 few TGTGCCAGCAGTTCGGGGGGAGCTAACTATGGCTACACCTTC CASSSGGANYGYTF
TRBJ2-6 . TRBV11-2 . TGTGCCAGCAGCTTAGGCGACTCTGGGGCCAACGTCCTGACTTTC CASSLGDSGANVLTF
TRBJ1-2 . TRBV7-9 . TGTGCCAGCAGCTTAGAAGGGTCTTACTATGGCTACACCTTC CASSLEGSYYGYTF
TRBJ2-1 . TRBV2 . TGTGCCAGCAACGAGACGCCCGGCCTCAGCTCCTACAATGAGCAGTTCTTC CASNETPGLSSYNEQFF
TRBJ2-7 . TRBV30 . TGTGCCTGGAGTGGGGCCAGTGAGGGAGTCTCCTACGAGCAGTACTTC CAWSGASEGVSYEQYF
TRBJ1-1 . TRBV28 few TGTGCCAGCAGTTTAGGCGGGAACACTGAAGCTTTCTTT CASSLGGNTEAFF
TRBJ2-2 . TRBV6-1 large TGTGCCAGCAGTGAACCACAGGACACCGGGGAGCTGTTTTTT CASSEPQDTGELFF
TRBJ1-1 . TRBV30 . TGTGCCTGGGTCTTCGGCACTGAAGCTTTCTTT CAWVFGTEAFF
TRBJ2-7 . TRBV6-5 . TGTGCCAGCAGTTTACGGGGCGAAGGCTCCTACGAGCAGTACTTC CASSLRGEGSYEQYF
TRBJ2-7 TRBD2 TRBV14 . TGTGCCAGCAGCCAAGGGGGAGGGCCCGTATCTGGGGAGCAGTACTTC CASSQGGGPVSGEQYF
TRBJ1-1 . TRBV4-1 . TGCGCCAGCAGCCTAGGGGTTGAAGCTTTCTTT CASSLGVEAFF
TRBJ2-1 TRBD2 TRBV19 . TGTGCCGCAAACGCGGGGGGGAGATTGGAAGGCTACAATGAGCAGTTCTTC CAANAGGRLEGYNEQFF
TRBJ2-5 . TRBV7-2 . TGTGCCAGCAGCTTAGTCGGGTCTCAAGAGACCCAGTACTTC CASSLVGSQETQYF